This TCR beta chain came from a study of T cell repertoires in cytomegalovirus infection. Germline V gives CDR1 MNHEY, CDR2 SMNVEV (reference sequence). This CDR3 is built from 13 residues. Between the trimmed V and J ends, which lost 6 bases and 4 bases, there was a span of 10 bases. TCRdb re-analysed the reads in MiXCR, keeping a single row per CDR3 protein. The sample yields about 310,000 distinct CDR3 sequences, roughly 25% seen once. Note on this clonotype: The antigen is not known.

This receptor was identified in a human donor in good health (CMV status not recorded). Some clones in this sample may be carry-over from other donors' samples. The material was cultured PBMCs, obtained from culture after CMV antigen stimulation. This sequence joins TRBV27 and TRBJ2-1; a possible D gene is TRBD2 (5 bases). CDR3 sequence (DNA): TGTGCCAGCAGCGGCGGGTTGTACAATGAGCAGTTCTTC. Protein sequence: CASSGGLYNEQFF.